This TCR beta chain was sequenced in a study of T-cell memory formation after mild COVID-19. Study context: TCR clusters mostly belonged to single donors.

The CDR3 is 18 amino acids. Germline V CDR1 and CDR2: MNHNS, SASEGT. Unmatched junction bases numbered 13, after V lost 5 bases and J lost 1 base. Findings and caveats of the study: Shrinking CD4+ clones were chiefly CM and EM; CD8+ ones were chiefly EMRA. The pre-infection memory compartment contained some responding clones, suggesting cross-reactive memory joined.

Constant-segment primers served in 5'RACE that generated TCR alpha and TCR beta cDNA libraries bearing sample barcodes and UMIs. Each CDR3 protein gets one entry after TCRdb re-called the 5' RACE reads with MiXCR. This sample has a few hundred thousand distinct CDR3 sequences, with around 27% found just once. Note on this clonotype: What it binds is unknown.

V and J are TRBV6-1 and TRBJ2-7, with 11 positions matching TRBD2. Sequences were obtained from PBMCs or a T cell subset sorted from them (not recorded which). This receptor was taken from an adult woman who had mild COVID-19 (a few samples of this study predate the infection). Cell type and time point are not known. DNA of the CDR3: TGTGCCAGCAGTAGGGCCCTCTTAGCGGGAGGGGGTTCCTACGAGCAGTACTTC. Its translation: CASSRALLAGGGSYEQYF.